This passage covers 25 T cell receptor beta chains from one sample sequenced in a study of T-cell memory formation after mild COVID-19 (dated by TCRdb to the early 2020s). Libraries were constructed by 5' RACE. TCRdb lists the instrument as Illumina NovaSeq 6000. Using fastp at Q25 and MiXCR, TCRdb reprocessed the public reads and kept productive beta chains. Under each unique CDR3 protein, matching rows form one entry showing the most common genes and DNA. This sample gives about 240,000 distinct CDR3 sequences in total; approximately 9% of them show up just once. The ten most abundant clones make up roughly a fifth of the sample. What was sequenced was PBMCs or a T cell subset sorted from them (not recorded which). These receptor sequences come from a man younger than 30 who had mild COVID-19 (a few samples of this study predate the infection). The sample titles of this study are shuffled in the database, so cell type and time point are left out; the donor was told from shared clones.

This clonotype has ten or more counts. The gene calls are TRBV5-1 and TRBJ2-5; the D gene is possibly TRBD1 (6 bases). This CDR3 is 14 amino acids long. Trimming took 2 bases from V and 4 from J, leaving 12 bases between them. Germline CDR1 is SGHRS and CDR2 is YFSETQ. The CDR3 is CASSLWGPGETQYF. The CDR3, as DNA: TGCGCCAGCAGCTTATGGGGGCCCGGAGAGACCCAGTACTTC. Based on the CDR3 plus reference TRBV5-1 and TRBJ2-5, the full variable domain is KAGVTQTPRYLIKTRGQQVTLSCSPISGHRSVSWYQQTPGQGLQFLFEYFSETQRNKGNFPGRFSGRQFSNSRSEMNVSTLELGDSALYLCASSLWGPGETQYFGPGTRLLVL.

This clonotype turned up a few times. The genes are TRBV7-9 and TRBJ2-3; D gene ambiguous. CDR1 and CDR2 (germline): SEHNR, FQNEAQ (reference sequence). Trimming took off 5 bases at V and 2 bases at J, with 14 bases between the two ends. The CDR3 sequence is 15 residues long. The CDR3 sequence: CASSPPAAYTDTQYF. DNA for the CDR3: TGTGCCAGCAGCCCCCCCGCGGCTTACACAGATACGCAGTATTTT.

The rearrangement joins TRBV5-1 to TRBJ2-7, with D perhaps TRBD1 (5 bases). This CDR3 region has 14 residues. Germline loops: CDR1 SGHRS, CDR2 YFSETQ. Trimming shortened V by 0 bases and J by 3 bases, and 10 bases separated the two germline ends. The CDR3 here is CASSLATGHYEQYV. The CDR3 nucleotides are TGCGCCAGCAGCTTGGCCACAGGTCACTACGAGCAGTACGTC.

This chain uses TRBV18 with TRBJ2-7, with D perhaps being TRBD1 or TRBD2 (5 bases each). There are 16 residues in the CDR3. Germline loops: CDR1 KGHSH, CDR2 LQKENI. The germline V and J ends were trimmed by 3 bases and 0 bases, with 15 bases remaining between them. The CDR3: CASSPLRDGSSYEQYV. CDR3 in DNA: TGTGCCAGCTCACCCCTCCGGGACGGCAGCTCCTACGAGCAGTACGTC.

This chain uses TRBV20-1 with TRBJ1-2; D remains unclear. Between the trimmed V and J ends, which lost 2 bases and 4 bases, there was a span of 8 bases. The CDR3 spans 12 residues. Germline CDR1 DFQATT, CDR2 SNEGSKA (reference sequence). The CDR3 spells CSARPARYGYTF. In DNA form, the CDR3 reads TGCAGTGCTAGACCGGCCCGCTATGGCTACACCTTC.

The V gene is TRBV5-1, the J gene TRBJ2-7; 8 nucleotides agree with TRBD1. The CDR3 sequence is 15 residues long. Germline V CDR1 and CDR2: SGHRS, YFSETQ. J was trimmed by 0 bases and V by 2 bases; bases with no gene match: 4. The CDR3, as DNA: TGCGCCAGCAGCTTTACAGGGGGGAACTCCTACGAGCAGTACTTC. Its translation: CASSFTGGNSYEQYF.

For the CDR3, the DNA is TGCGCCAGCAGCTTAGAACAGGGGGCTCATACGCAGTATTTT. This codes for CASSLEQGAHTQYF. This chain connects TRBV5-1 to TRBJ2-3; 9 bases map to TRBD1. CDR1 is SGHRS, CDR2 YFSETQ, per germline. Losses at the gene ends were 2 bases for V and 7 bases for J; bases not matched to a gene: 5. The CDR3 extends over 14 amino acids.

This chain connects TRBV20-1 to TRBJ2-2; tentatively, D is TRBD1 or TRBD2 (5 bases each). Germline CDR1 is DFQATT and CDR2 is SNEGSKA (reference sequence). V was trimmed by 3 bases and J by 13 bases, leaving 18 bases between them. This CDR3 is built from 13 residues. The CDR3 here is CSARGPQPGPLFF. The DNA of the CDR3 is TGCAGTGCTAGGGGACCGCAGCCGGGCCCGCTGTTTTTT.

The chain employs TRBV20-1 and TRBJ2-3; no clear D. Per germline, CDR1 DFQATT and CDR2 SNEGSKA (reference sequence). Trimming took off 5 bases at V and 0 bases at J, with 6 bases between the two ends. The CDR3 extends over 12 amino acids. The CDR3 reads CSAGMSTDTQYF. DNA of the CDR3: TGCAGTGCTGGGATGAGCACAGATACGCAGTATTTT.

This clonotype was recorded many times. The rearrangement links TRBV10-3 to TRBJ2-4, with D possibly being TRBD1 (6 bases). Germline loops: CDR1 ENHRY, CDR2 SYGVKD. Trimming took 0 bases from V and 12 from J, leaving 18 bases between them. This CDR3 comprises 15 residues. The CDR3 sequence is CAISESLKGERNQYF. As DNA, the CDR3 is TGTGCCATCAGTGAGTCATTAAAGGGGGAGAGGAATCAGTACTTC.

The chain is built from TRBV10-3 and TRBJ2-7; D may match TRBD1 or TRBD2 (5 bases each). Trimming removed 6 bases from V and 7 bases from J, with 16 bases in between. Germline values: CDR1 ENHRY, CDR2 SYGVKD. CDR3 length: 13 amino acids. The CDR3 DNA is TGTGCCATCAGCCCGGGGCAATTGAGGGAGCAGTACTTC. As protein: CAISPGQLREQYF.

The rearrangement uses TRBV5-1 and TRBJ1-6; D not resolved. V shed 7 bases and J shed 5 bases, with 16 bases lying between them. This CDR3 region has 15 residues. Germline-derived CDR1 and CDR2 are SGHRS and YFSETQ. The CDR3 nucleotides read TGCGCCAGCCCGAGAGGCCACGGCAATAATTCACCCCTCCACTTT. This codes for CASPRGHGNNSPLHF.

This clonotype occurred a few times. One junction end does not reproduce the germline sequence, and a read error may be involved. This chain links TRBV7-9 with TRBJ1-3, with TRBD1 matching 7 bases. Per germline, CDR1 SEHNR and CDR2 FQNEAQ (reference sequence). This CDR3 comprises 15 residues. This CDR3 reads CSSSLGQNSGNTIYF. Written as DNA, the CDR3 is TGTTCCAGCAGCTTGGGACAGAACTCTGGAAACACCATATATTTT.

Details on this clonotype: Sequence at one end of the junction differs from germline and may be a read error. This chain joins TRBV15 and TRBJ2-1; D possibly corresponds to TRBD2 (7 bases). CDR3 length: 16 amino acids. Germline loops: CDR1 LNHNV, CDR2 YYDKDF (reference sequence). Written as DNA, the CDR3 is TGTGCCACCAGCAGAGATCTGCGGGGGCGATGGGATGAGAAGTTCTTC. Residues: CATSRDLRGRWDEKFF.

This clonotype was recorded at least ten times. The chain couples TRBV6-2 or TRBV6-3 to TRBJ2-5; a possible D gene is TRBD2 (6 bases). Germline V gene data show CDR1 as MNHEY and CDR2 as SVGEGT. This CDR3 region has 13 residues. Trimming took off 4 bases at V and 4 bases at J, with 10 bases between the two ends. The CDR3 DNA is TGTGCCAGCAGTTCGGGACTTATAGAGACCCAGTACTTC. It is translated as CASSSGLIETQYF.

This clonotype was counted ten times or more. The CDR3: CASSESDWRYEQYF. CDR3 nucleotides: TGTGCCAGCAGTGAATCGGATTGGCGTTACGAGCAGTACTTC. V usage is TRBV25-1 and J usage is TRBJ2-7; D gene uncertain. CDR1 and CDR2 (germline): MGHDK, SYGVNS. Between the trimmed V and J ends, which lost 1 base and 4 bases, there was a span of 11 bases. The CDR3 contains 14 residues.

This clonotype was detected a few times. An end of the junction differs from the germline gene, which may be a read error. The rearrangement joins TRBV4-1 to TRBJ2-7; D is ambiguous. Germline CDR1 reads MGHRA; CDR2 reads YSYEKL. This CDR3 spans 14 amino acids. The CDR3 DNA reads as TGCGCCAGCAGCCAAGATCCCTCGAGTCGAATTCCTAACTTC. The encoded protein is CASSQDPSSRIPNF.

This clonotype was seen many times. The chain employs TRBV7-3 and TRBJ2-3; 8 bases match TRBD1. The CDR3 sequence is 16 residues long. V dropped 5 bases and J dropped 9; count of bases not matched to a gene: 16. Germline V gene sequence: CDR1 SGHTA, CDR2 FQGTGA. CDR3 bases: TGTGCCAGCAGCCTAGGACAGGGACCCCAGGTCGGCACGCAGTATTTT. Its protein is CASSLGQGPQVGTQYF.

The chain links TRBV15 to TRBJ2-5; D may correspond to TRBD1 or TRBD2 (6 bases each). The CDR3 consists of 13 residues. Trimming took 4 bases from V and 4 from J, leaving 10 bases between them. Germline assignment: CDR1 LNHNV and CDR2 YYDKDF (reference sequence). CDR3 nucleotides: TGTGCCACCAGCACAGGGGAGGTAGAGACCCAGTACTTC. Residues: CATSTGEVETQYF.

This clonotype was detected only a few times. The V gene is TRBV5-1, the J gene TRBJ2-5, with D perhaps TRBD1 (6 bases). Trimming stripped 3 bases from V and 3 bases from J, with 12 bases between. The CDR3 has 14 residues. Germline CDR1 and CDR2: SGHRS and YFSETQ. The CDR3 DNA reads TGCGCCAGCAGCTCGACAGGTGAAGAAGAGACCCAGTACTTC. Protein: CASSSTGEEETQYF.

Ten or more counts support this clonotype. CDR3 sequence reads: CASSSPREGTGELFF. The CDR3 DNA sequence: TGTGCCAGCAGCTCCCCTCGGGAGGGAACCGGGGAGCTGTTTTTT. V is TRBV7-2 and J is TRBJ2-2; 8 positions agree with TRBD2. Germline V CDR1 and CDR2: SGHTA, FQGNSA. This CDR3 region has 15 residues. V lost 4 bases to trimming and J lost 5 bases; unmatched junction nucleotides: 6.

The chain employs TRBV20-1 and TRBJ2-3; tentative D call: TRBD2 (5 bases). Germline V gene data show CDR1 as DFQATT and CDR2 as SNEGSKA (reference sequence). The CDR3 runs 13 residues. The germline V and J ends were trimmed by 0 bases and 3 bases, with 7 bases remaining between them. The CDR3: CSARDPGTDTQYF. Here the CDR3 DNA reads TGCAGTGCTAGAGATCCGGGGACAGATACGCAGTATTTT.

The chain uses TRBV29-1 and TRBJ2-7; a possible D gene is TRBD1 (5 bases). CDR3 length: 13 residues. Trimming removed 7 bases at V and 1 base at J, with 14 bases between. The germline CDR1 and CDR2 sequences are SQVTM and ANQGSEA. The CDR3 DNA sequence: TGCAGCGGCAGGGCAGGGTCTTCCTACGAGCAGTACTTC. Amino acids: CSGRAGSSYEQYF.

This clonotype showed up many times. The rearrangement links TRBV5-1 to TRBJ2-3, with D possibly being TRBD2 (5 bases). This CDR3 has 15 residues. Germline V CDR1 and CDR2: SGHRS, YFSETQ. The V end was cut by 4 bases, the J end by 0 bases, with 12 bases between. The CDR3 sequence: CASSPAGGSTDTQYF. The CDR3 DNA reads TGCGCCAGCAGCCCGGCGGGCGGGAGCACAGATACGCAGTATTTT.

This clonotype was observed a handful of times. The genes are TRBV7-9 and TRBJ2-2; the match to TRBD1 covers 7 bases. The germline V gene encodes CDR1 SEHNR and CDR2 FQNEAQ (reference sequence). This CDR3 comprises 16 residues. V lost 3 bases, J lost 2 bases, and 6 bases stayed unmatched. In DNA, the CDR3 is TGTGCCAGCAGCTTCGAGGCAGGGGGTAACACCGGGGAGCTGTTTTTT. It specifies CASSFEAGGNTGELFF.